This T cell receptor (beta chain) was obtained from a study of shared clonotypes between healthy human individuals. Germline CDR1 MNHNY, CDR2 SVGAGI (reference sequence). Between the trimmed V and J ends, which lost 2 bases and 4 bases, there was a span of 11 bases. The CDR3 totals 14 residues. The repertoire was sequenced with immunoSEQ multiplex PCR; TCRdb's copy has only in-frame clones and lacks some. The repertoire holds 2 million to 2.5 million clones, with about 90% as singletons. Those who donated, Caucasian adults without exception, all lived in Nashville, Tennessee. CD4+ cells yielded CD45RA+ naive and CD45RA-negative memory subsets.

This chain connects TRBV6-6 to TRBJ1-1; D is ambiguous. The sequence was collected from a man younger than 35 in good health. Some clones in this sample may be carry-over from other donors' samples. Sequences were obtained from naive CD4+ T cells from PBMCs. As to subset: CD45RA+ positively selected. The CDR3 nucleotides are TGTGCCAGCAGTTACCCCCAGGAATTCACTGAAGCTTTCTTT. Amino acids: CASSYPQEFTEAFF.